The clone carrying this T cell receptor (beta chain) was counted between two and nine times. CDR1 is SGHDT and CDR2 is YYEEEE in the germline V gene. The V end lost 2 bases, the J end lost 15 bases, and 18 bases lay between the germline ends. The CDR3 covers 13 residues. Stated time point: persistent/refractory GD, antithyroid drugs over 5 years with positive TRAb. There was RNA extracted from PBMCs, and the TCR library was made from it. The data stem from a study of regulatory T cells in long-lasting Graves disease. Through Arm-PCR of CDR3 regions and iRepertoire HTBI primers, TCR beta libraries were built. TCRdb independently ran MiXCR on the multiplex PCR reads; one entry per CDR3 protein. This table has about 450,000 distinct CDR3 sequences, roughly a quarter appearing once.

The TCR comes from a female donor with Graves disease. The sequences come from peripheral blood mononuclear cells (PBMCs), collected when the disease was refractory, from a patient treated with antithyroid drugs. This rearrangement joins TRBV5-6 to TRBJ1-5, with D perhaps TRBD1 (6 bases). The CDR3 loop reads CASSFSRGGRPHF. The CDR3 nucleotides are TGTGCCAGCAGCTTCAGTAGGGGGGGCCGCCCGCATTTT.